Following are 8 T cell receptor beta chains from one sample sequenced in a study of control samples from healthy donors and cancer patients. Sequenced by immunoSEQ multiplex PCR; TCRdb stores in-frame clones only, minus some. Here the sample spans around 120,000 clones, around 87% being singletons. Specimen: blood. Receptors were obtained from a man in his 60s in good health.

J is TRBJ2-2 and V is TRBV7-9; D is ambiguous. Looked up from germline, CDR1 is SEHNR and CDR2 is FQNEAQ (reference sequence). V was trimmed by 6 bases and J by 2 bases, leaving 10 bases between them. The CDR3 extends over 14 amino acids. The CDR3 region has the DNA TGTGCCAGCAGTCCGGACCTAAACACCGGGGAGCTGTTTTTT. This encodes CASSPDLNTGELFF.

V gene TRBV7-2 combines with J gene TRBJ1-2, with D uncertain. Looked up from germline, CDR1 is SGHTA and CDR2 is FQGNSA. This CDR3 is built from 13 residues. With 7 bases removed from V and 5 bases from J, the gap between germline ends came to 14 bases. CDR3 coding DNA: TGTGCCAGCAAACGGGGAATAGAATATGGCTACACCTTC. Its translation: CASKRGIEYGYTF.

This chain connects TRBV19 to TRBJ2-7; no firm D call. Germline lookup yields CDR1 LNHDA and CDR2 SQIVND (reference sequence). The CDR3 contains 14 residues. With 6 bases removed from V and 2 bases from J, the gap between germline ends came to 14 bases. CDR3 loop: CASRRSLGPYEQYF. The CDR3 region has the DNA TGTGCCAGTAGGCGGAGTTTAGGCCCCTACGAGCAGTACTTC.

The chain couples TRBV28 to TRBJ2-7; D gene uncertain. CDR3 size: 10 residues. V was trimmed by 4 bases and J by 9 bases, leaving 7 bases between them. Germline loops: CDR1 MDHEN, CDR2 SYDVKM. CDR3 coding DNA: TGTGCCAGCAGTTCTAGTCGGCAGTACTTC. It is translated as CASSSSRQYF.

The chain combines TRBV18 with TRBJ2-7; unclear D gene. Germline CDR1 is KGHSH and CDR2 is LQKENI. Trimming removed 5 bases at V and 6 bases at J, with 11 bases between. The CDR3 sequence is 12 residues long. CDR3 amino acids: CASSSEQREQYF. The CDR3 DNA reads TGTGCCAGCTCATCGGAGCAGCGCGAGCAGTACTTC.

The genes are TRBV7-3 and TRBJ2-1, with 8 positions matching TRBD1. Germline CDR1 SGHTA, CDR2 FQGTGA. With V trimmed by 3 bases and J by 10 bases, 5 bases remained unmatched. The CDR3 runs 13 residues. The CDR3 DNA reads TGTGCCAGCAGCTTCGGACAGGGCAAGGAGCAGTTCTTC. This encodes CASSFGQGKEQFF.

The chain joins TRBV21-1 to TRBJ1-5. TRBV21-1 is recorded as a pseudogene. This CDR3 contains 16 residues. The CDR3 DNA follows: TGTGCCAGCAGCGCGCTGACCCGGGTCCCCAATCAGCCCCAGCATTTT. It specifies CASSALTRVPNQPQHF.

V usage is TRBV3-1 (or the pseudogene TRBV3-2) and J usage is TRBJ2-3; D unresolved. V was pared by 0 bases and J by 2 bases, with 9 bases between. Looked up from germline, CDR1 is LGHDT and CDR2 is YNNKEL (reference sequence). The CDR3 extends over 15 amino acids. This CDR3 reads CASSQDGQYTDTQYF. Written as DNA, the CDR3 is TGTGCCAGCAGCCAAGATGGGCAGTACACAGATACGCAGTATTTT.